Below are 4 T cell receptor beta chains sequenced from a single sample in a study of glioma-infiltrating T cells. The iRepertoire nested amplicon-rescue multiplex PCR amplified TCR alpha and beta CDR3s from RNA. TCRdb called the multiplex PCR reads again in MiXCR, with one record for every CDR3 protein. The sample holds some 180,000 distinct CDR3 sequences; 30% to 40% are singletons and the top ten take roughly a fifth. The sequenced sample was glioma tissue, nonneoplastic brain tissue, or PBMCs (not recorded which). Receptor source: a human donor with low-grade glioma or glioblastoma, undergoing nonglioma brain surgery, or in good health (not recorded which).

This clonotype has just a few counts. The chain has TRBV4-1 and TRBJ2-7; D might be TRBD2 (6 bases). The germline V gene encodes CDR1 MGHRA and CDR2 YSYEKL. Trimming took off 1 base at V and 2 bases at J, with 15 bases between the two ends. This CDR3 has 16 amino acids. CDR3 sequence: CASSQGWGGITYEQYF. CDR3 sequence (DNA): TGCGCCAGCAGCCAAGGCTGGGGCGGGATAACCTACGAGCAGTACTTC.

On this clonotype: It may be a read error: a sequence one base away is much more abundant. The chain uses TRBV20-1 and TRBJ1-6; D remains unclear. Germline CDR1 DFQATT, CDR2 SNEGSKA (reference sequence). The CDR3 totals 15 residues. The chain's CDR3 is CGARAESSYNSPLHF. Written as DNA, the CDR3 is TGCGGTGCTAGAGCGGAGAGCTCCTATAATTCACCCCTCCACTTT.

This clonotype has ten or more counts. The chain recombines TRBV5-1 with TRBJ1-5; D gene unclear. V was cut by 1 base and J by 3 bases, with 11 bases left in between. This CDR3 has 15 residues. Germline values: CDR1 SGHRS, CDR2 YFSETQ. This chain's CDR3 is CASSLSGRANQPQHF. The CDR3 nucleotides read TGCGCCAGCAGCTTGTCCGGGCGTGCCAATCAGCCCCAGCATTTT.

This clonotype was recorded at least ten times. The V call is TRBV7-9, the J call TRBJ2-7; 9 bases fit TRBD1. The CDR3 contains 15 residues. Germline lookup yields CDR1 SEHNR and CDR2 FQNEAQ (reference sequence). V gave up 5 bases and J gave up 0 bases; unmatched junction bases: 5. The CDR3 coding sequence is TGTGCCAGCAGCGGGACAGGGTTCAGCTCCTACGAGCAGTACTTC. It is translated as CASSGTGFSSYEQYF.